This T cell receptor (beta chain) emerged from a study of T cell changes during pregnancy in multiple sclerosis. Sequencing was performed with immunoSEQ multiplex PCR; in TCRdb, only in-frame clones are kept and a portion is missing. The sample holds fewer than 90,000 clones, 93% seen once. Trimming cost V 6 bases and J 0 bases, with 12 bases left between them. CDR3 length equals 14 residues. Germline V gene lookup returns CDR1 MNHEY and CDR2 SMNVEV (reference sequence). Material: peripheral blood, obtained in the third trimester of pregnancy. This receptor was obtained from a female donor in good health, enrolled as a control in a pregnancy study. The V and J genes are TRBV27 and TRBJ2-7, with D possibly matching TRBD1 (5 bases). The CDR3 sequence: CASRQTATSYEQYF. CDR3 DNA: TGTGCCAGCAGACAGACAGCCACCTCCTACGAGCAGTACTTC.